This T cell receptor (beta chain) was captured in a study of blood T cell repertoires in COVID-19. Study-level background: Samples of COVID-19 (acute and convalescent) were obtained from the United States, Italy and Spain. From T cells, B-cell-depleted T cells, or PBMCs came the material, which was cDNA or gDNA.

The Seattle site enrolled patients during active infection and followed them longitudinally. With V trimmed by 4 bases and J by 4 bases, 11 bases remained unmatched. The germline CDR1 and CDR2 sequences are SGHDN and FVKESK. The CDR3 runs 16 residues. The assay was immunoSEQ multiplex PCR, and TCRdb's table has in-frame clones only and misses some. Of about 43,000 clones listed, more than 75% are singletons. This chain joins TRBV14 and TRBJ1-1; 8 bases are shared with TRBD1. The receptor was derived from a man in his forties or fifties with COVID-19, enrolled during active disease. What was sequenced was peripheral blood. Here the CDR3 reads CASSRTGSPPSTEAFF. For the CDR3, the DNA is TGTGCCAGCAGCCGGACAGGGTCTCCCCCGAGCACTGAAGCTTTCTTT.